This TCR beta chain stems from a study of cytomegalovirus exposure and HLA in healthy donors. As to this clone: Its antigen is undetermined.

Overall study findings and caveats: Clonal expansion was found to be greater in HLA-associated TCR beta chains than in equally common others in a later analysis. Researchers reported that a few CMV-associated chains were confirmed in vitro as CMV antigen-specific. It was assumed in the presence/absence analyses that sequencing depth was roughly uniform across donors. At a 0.05 false discovery rate, a later analysis found 18,000 or so TCR beta sequences to be associated with HLA alleles.

Deletions cut 1 base from V and 0 bases from J, with 18 bases between. The CDR3 runs to 18 residues. The germline V gene has CDR1 LGHNA and CDR2 YSLEER. PCR amplification relied on 60 Vbeta primers (plus 13 Jbeta primers). Assay: immunoSEQ multiplex PCR; the TCRdb copy retains only in-frame clones and omits some. The sample lists roughly 140,000 clones, roughly 78% occurring once. Sequencing was done on a sample of PBMCs. The sequence derives from a man in his forties or fifties in good health and CMV-seropositive. The rearrangement links TRBV4-3 to TRBJ1-1; TRBD1 might be the D (6 bases). CDR3 bases: TGCGCCAGCAGCCAAGCCCGCCCGGGACACTACATGAACACTGAAGCTTTCTTT. Protein: CASSQARPGHYMNTEAFF.